This TCR beta chain was sequenced in a study of blood T cells in healthy people across ages (dated by TCRdb to about 2015). Regarding the complete study: In model experiments, template switching captured roughly one uniquely barcoded TCR beta cDNA molecule for every two T cells. The study measured age-related changes in TCR beta repertoire diversity using deep sequencing normalized with unique cDNA molecular identifiers. The donors were divided into four age groups: young (average roughly 15 years), middle-aged (approximately 39), aged (about 56) and long-lived (about 80). Two additional independent replicas of 1 million unique cDNA reads from the same blood draw were analyzed for two donors (one aged 18 to 30 and one aged 80 or older).

This clonotype occurred many times. Its specific antigen is unknown. There are no base qualities to consult, and no much larger clone falls within one base. Libraries were prepared through 5' RACE. These reads were obtained on an Illumina HiSeq 2500. A second roughly 6 to 11 cycle PCR used a sample-barcoded 5' primer and a J-beta primer mix. A template-switch 5' adaptor carrying 12 random nucleotides introduced a unique molecular identifier onto each TCR beta cDNA molecule. Each sample yielded at least 3 million CDR3-containing paired-end reads. First-strand cDNA was synthesized from all RNA with the Mint cDNA synthesis kit, primed by a TRBC-specific oligonucleotide. Following uracil-DNA glycosylase treatment, a first 18-cycle PCR with universal primers M1SS and BC2_uni_R was performed on all cDNA. The authors' analysis ran thus. Each sample was normalized by randomly selecting 1 million high-quality reads, each carrying a distinct molecular identifier. Reads with shared molecular identifiers were discarded instead of being binned into consensus sequences. MiTCR, with a Q25 quality threshold and the strictest error-elimination algorithm, was used for CDR3 identification, clonotype clustering and error correction. A nonparametric unseen species model with Euler transformation was used to estimate lower-bound total TCR beta diversity. TCRdb reprocessing: public reads trimmed at Q25 with fastp, clones called with MiXCR, in-frame beta chains kept. CDR3 protein sequences are deduplicated, and each keeps its most common genes and DNA. What appears here as the V and J calls and clone size reflects TCRdb's work, not the paper's. The sample yields roughly 800,000 distinct CDR3 sequences; about 25% were counted once. In total, the top ten clones hold more than 8.5% of the sample.

From cysteine to phenylalanine, the CDR3 is 17 amino acids long. The entry retains the CDR3 DNA only, 51 bases that are in frame from base 1. V has 0 bases trimmed and J has 4 bases trimmed; junction bases matching no gene number 4. In the germline V gene, CDR1 corresponds to SGHTA and CDR2 to FQGNSA. Points the paper makes about the study in general: Estimates of total diversity from one million sequenced T cells were regarded as lower bounds and underestimates. Because the CMV infection status of the donors was unknown, age-related changes in expanded clonotypes may potentially have been confounded. There was a strong correlation between observed TCR beta diversity and the percentage of naive T cells measured by flow cytometry. Conclusive comparison of naive and antigen-experienced compartments was prevented by the profiling of bulk unsorted PBMCs. Compared with the aged group, the long-lived group had more naive CD4+ T cells, fewer expanded clones and increased TCR diversity, a pattern suggesting age selection. As age increased, observed TCR beta diversity per million T cells dropped in a roughly linear way, and a significant reduction was already evident by age approximately 40.

The donors were some 39 Caucasian individuals from Russia, aged roughly 6 to 100 years, who were systemically healthy. Roughly 9 milliliters of peripheral blood were drawn from each donor into EDTA-treated Vacutainer tubes. PBMCs were isolated by Ficoll-Paque density-gradient centrifugation, with at least 6.5 million obtained per sample. Trizol reagent was used to extract total RNA from PBMCs, with at least 6 micrograms per sample. For every donor, flow cytometry on a PBMC aliquot measured the percentage of naive CD45RAhigh/CD27high T cells. These same records also appear under a second study, on T cells of mothers and their children. The second paper states: Donors were nine systemically healthy Caucasian individuals: three mothers and their six children. cDNA synthesis consumed the entire amount of extracted RNA, loaded at around 1.5 ug RNA in each 15 ul reaction. In the second PCR, sample barcodes and 2-4 random nucleotides were introduced via the M1S primer. More than 9 million TCR beta CDR3 reads were obtained from each mother, and some 3.2 million reads were obtained from each child. TCR recombination output is similarly shaped by thymic selection in related and unrelated pairs, with a minor effect exerted by inherited differences. Normalized repertoire overlap was always found to be slightly, but never significantly, higher in related mother-child pairs than in unrelated mother-child pairs. No persistent microchimeric T cell clones were found, with a detection sensitivity of approximately 94 clones per million clonotypes. In the study, deep NGS was used to compare the TCR beta repertoires of mothers and children, and features distinguishing related mother-child pairs from unrelated individuals were sought. The mean age was roughly 44 +/- 4 years for the mothers and around 10 +/- 4 years for the children. After adapter ligation was performed with NEBNext reagents, the libraries were sequenced on an Illumina HiSeq 2000 with 100+100 nt paired-end reads. To prevent cross-contamination, the mother and child libraries were prepared a month apart and were sequenced in separate runs. For each donor, between about 500,000 and 2,100,000 distinct TCR beta clonotypes were identified. Naive TCR beta clonotypes were estimated from low-frequency clonotypes matched to each donor's FACS-determined naive share, without sorting.

Sequencing input: blood. The TCR originated in a boy between 10 and 17 years old in good health. The chain joins TRBV7-2 to TRBJ2-2, with 11 central nucleotides matching TRBD2. The sequenced DNA: TGTGCCAGCAGCTTAGCTTCTAGCGGGAGGACCACCGGGGAGCTGTTTTTT. Its protein product is CASSLASSGRTTGELFF.